These 8 T cell receptor beta chains share one sample of origin, sequenced in a study of cytomegalovirus exposure and HLA in healthy donors. The PCR made use of 60 Vbeta and 13 Jbeta primers. Produced via immunoSEQ multiplex PCR; TCRdb's table is partial and in-frame only. The sample table includes fewer than 200,000 clones. The sequenced sample was PBMCs. All receptors derive from a man in his thirties or forties in good health and CMV-seronegative.

CDR3 DNA sequence: TGTGCCTGGGCCGGGCAGGGGGCAGGGGAGCAGTACTTC. Translating it yields CAWAGQGAGEQYF. The chain recombines TRBV30 with TRBJ2-7, with TRBD1 matching 8 bases. Germline V gene sequence: CDR1 GTSNPN, CDR2 SVGIG (reference sequence). With V trimmed by 5 bases and J by 7 bases, 10 bases remained unmatched. The CDR3 runs to 13 residues.

The CDR3 DNA sequence: TGTGCCAGCGGGCCTCCGACAGATACGCAGTATTTT. As protein: CASGPPTDTQYF. The V call is TRBV27, the J call TRBJ2-3, with no clear D. The germline CDR1 and CDR2 sequences are MNHEY and SMNVEV (reference sequence). Trimming removed 8 bases from V and 3 bases from J, with 9 bases in between. The CDR3 totals 12 residues.

The chain recombines TRBV6-5 with TRBJ2-7, with 10 bases identical to TRBD2. V shed 0 bases, J shed 2 bases, and the junction held 1 base outside the gene matches. CDR1 MNHEY and CDR2 SVGAGI come from the germline V gene. This CDR3 comprises 15 residues. The CDR3 loop reads CASSYSTSGAYEQYF. CDR3 nucleotide sequence: TGTGCCAGCAGTTACTCAACTAGCGGGGCCTACGAGCAGTACTTC.

The CDR3 sequence: CASSTYRQGGNEQFF. The CDR3 region has the DNA TGTGCCAGCAGTACCTACCGGCAGGGTGGCAATGAGCAGTTCTTC. The rearrangement uses TRBV27 and TRBJ2-1, with D tentatively TRBD1 (5 bases). V was trimmed by 5 bases and J by 6 bases, leaving 17 bases between them. Germline values: CDR1 MNHEY, CDR2 SMNVEV (reference sequence). The CDR3 covers 15 residues.

The chain employs TRBV6-5 and TRBJ1-2; no definite D call. Germline assignment: CDR1 MNHEY and CDR2 SVGAGI. V was clipped by 0 bases and J by 3 bases, with 8 bases between them. CDR3 length equals 14 residues. Written as DNA, the CDR3 is TGTGCCAGCAGTTACTCTCCGTTTGACTATGGCTACACCTTC. Protein: CASSYSPFDYGYTF.

The chain has TRBV6-5 and TRBJ2-5; 9 bases map to TRBD1. The CDR3 spans 15 residues. Germline V gene sequence: CDR1 MNHEY, CDR2 SVGAGI. Unmatched junction bases numbered 6, after V lost 0 bases and J lost 7 bases. CDR3 amino acids: CASSYSRDRDGTQYF. Written as DNA, the CDR3 is TGTGCCAGCAGTTACTCGCGGGACAGGGACGGGACCCAGTACTTC.

The V call is TRBV14, the J call TRBJ2-3; perhaps TRBD2 as D (6 bases). The CDR3 sequence is 14 residues long. Trimming took 3 bases from V and 4 from J, leaving 11 bases between them. Germline CDR1 and CDR2: SGHDN and FVKESK. This CDR3 reads CASSQPGLADTQYF. Written as DNA, the CDR3 is TGTGCCAGCAGCCAGCCGGGACTGGCAGATACGCAGTATTTT.

The chain combines TRBV7-2 with TRBJ1-5; D not certain. The V gene lost 1 base and the J gene lost 6 bases, with 10 bases spanning the gap. This CDR3 is built from 14 residues. From germline, CDR1 is SGHTA and CDR2 FQGNSA. DNA of the CDR3: TGTGCCAGCAGCTTAGTTCGAGGTGTTCAGCCCCAGCATTTT. The encoded protein is CASSLVRGVQPQHF.